These 17 T cell receptor beta chains share one sample of origin, sequenced in a study of OX40 agonist ivuxolimab in advanced cancers. Preparation of the library involved the immunoSEQ multiplex PCR assay. The immuneACCESS repertoire file appears here via TCRdb, limited to in-frame rearrangements. These files lack a portion of the clones; in checked studies, under half of the deficit traces to unresolved V genes, and the cause of the others is not known. Across this sample there are 70,000 to 90,000 clones, with around 91% seen only once. The ten largest make up more than 0.3% of the sample. The sequencing here drew on CD4+ or CD8+ T cells sorted from blood, taken in a trial of the OX40 agonist ivuxolimab. The receptors here all came from an adult with an advanced solid tumor such as melanoma, head and neck, liver or kidney cancer.

In its sample, this clone was seen once. The CDR3 sequence: CASVGGLGEQFF. CDR3 sequence (DNA): TGTGCCAGCGTCGGGGGATTAGGTGAGCAGTTCTTC. The V gene is TRBV6-5, the J gene TRBJ2-1; D is perhaps TRBD2 (6 bases). The CDR3 covers 12 residues. The ends were cut back, 8 bases at V and 9 bases at J, with 14 bases in the middle. Germline CDR1 MNHEY, CDR2 SVGAGI.

The J gene is TRBJ2-2, the V gene TRBV27; 8 bases agree with TRBD1. The CDR3 length is 18 residues. V lost 6 bases, J lost 4 bases, and 16 bases stayed unmatched. Per the germline V gene, CDR1 is MNHEY and CDR2 is SMNVEV (reference sequence). The CDR3 bases are TGTGCCAGCAGCGGTTATCAGGGGGCTCTTGGAGGCACCGGGGAGCTGTTTTTT. It encodes CASSGYQGALGGTGELFF.

The rearrangement links TRBV27 to TRBJ1-2; D is ambiguous. The V end was cut by 3 bases, the J end by 4 bases, with 15 bases between. In germline, CDR1 is MNHEY, CDR2 SMNVEV (reference sequence). This CDR3 comprises 15 residues. The CDR3 is CASSFSSSIGYGYTF. The CDR3 DNA follows: TGTGCCAGCAGTTTTAGCAGCAGCATAGGCTATGGCTACACCTTC.

This chain connects TRBV4-3 to TRBJ1-2; possible D gene TRBD1, 5 bases. Germline V CDR1 and CDR2: LGHNA, YSLEER. Between the trimmed V and J ends, which lost 5 bases and 0 bases, there was a span of 16 bases. This CDR3 contains 16 residues. The CDR3 nucleotides are TGCGCCAGCAGCATCGACCGGGGCCCAGCTAACTATGGCTACACCTTC. It codes for CASSIDRGPANYGYTF.

The CDR3 spells CASSSDGGPKTQYF. In DNA form, the CDR3 reads TGTGCCAGCAGCTCGGACGGGGGCCCCAAGACCCAGTACTTC. This chain connects TRBV5-4 to TRBJ2-5; possibly TRBD1 or TRBD2 for D (6 bases each). Germline lookup yields CDR1 SGHNT and CDR2 YYREEE (reference sequence). Trimming shortened V by 3 bases and J by 6 bases, and 15 bases separated the two germline ends. The CDR3 covers 14 residues.

The V gene is TRBV6-5, the J gene TRBJ1-4; tentatively, D is TRBD1 (6 bases). The V end lost 5 bases, the J end lost 3 bases, and 13 bases lay between the germline ends. Per the germline V gene, CDR1 is MNHEY and CDR2 is SVGAGI. The length of the CDR3 is 15 residues. The CDR3 protein is CASSKQGLANEKLFF. DNA for the CDR3: TGTGCCAGCAGTAAACAGGGCTTAGCTAATGAAAAACTGTTTTTT.

The chain recombines TRBV7-2 with TRBJ1-1, with D perhaps matching TRBD1 (6 bases). Germline V CDR1 and CDR2: SGHTA, FQGNSA. With 2 bases removed from V and 5 bases from J, the gap between germline ends came to 21 bases. The CDR3 has 17 amino acids. The CDR3 loop is CASSLWGAQDLGTEAFF. The CDR3 DNA follows: TGTGCCAGCAGCTTATGGGGGGCTCAAGATCTAGGTACTGAAGCTTTCTTT.

The chain is built from TRBV7-2 and TRBJ1-2; D is uncertain. V lost 5 bases and J 0 bases, leaving 10 bases between the germline ends. The CDR3 is 14 residues long. Germline CDR1 is SGHTA and CDR2 is FQGNSA. CDR3 DNA: TGTGCCAGCAGCAGTGCTGGGGCTAACTATGGCTACACCTTC. This encodes CASSSAGANYGYTF.

The genes are TRBV6-1 and TRBJ2-6; D may correspond to TRBD1 or TRBD2 (5 bases each). Germline CDR1 MNHNS, CDR2 SASEGT. The V end was cut by 2 bases, the J end by 0 bases, with 17 bases between. This CDR3 region has 19 residues. The CDR3 region is CASSESGTDFISGANVLTF. CDR3 DNA: TGTGCCAGCAGTGAAAGTGGGACGGACTTTATCTCTGGGGCCAACGTCCTGACTTTC.

This CDR3 is CAWAGGTEYSNQPQHF. The DNA for the CDR3 is TGTGCCTGGGCCGGAGGAACAGAGTATAGCAATCAGCCCCAGCATTTT. The chain couples TRBV30 to TRBJ1-5; D not certain. The CDR3 is 16 residues long. Germline V gene data show CDR1 as GTSNPN and CDR2 as SVGIG (reference sequence). The germline V and J ends were trimmed by 5 bases and 0 bases, with 17 bases remaining between them.

For this clone: Other DNA sequences of this sample code for an identical CDR3. The chain links TRBV18 to TRBJ1-2, with no clear D. CDR3 length: 13 amino acids. V dropped 3 bases and J dropped 6 bases, with 11 bases sitting between them. Germline-derived CDR1 and CDR2 are KGHSH and LQKENI. CDR3 sequence reads: CASSPGQGHGYTF. CDR3 sequence (DNA): TGTGCCAGCTCACCTGGGCAAGGGCATGGCTACACCTTC.

This rearrangement joins TRBV19 to TRBJ2-2, with 12 bases that match TRBD2. In germline, CDR1 is LNHDA, CDR2 SQIVND (reference sequence). This CDR3 contains 18 residues. The ends lost 2 bases at V and 4 bases at J; junction bases unmatched: 8. The CDR3 loop is CASSIWASGRGGTGELFF. The CDR3 DNA reads as TGTGCCAGTAGTATATGGGCTAGCGGGAGGGGAGGCACCGGGGAGCTGTTTTTT. Variable domain in full (rest from reference TRBV19 and TRBJ2-2): DGGITQSPKYLFRKEGQNVTLSCEQNLNHDAMYWYRQDPGQGLRLIYYSQIVNDFQKGDIAEGYSVSREKKESFPLTVTSAQKNPTAFYLCASSIWASGRGGTGELFFGEGSRLTVL.

CDR3 sequence reads: CASSYTDTQYF. The DNA for the CDR3 is TGTGCCAGCAGTTACACAGATACGCAGTATTTT. The rearrangement uses TRBV7-2 and TRBJ2-3; no reliable D call. This CDR3 is built from 11 residues. Per germline, CDR1 SGHTA and CDR2 FQGNSA. Trimming took off 6 bases at V and 2 bases at J, with 3 bases between the two ends.

The CDR3 sequence is CSVVGTSVTQYF. In nucleotides, the CDR3 is TGCAGCGTTGTAGGGACATCAGTTACGCAGTATTTT. The chain combines TRBV29-1 with TRBJ2-3, with D perhaps TRBD1 (6 bases). V shed 4 bases and J shed 8 bases, with 13 bases lying between them. The V gene's germline CDR1 is SQVTM and CDR2 ANQGSEA. This CDR3 is 12 amino acids long.

This rearrangement joins TRBV11-2 to TRBJ1-1; D is ambiguous. The germline V gene encodes CDR1 SGHAT and CDR2 FQNNGV. Deletions cut 5 bases from V and 6 bases from J, with 19 bases between. The CDR3 covers 15 residues. The CDR3 coding sequence is TGTGCCAGCAGCCTTCGTGGGGTGGTAAACCCTGAAGCTTTCTTT. Protein: CASSLRGVVNPEAFF.

J is TRBJ2-5 and V is TRBV9, with 11 bases matching TRBD2. This CDR3 spans 17 amino acids. Germline V lookup: CDR1 SGDLS, CDR2 YYNGEE. Unmatched junction bases numbered 9, after V lost 0 bases and J lost 5 bases. The DNA of the CDR3 is TGTGCCAGCAGCGTAGAGGAAGTAGCGGGAGGGACGGAGACCCAGTACTTC. It encodes CASSVEEVAGGTETQYF.

This sequence joins TRBV2 and TRBJ2-7; 8 bases are a match to TRBD1. CDR1 is SNHLY, CDR2 FYNNEI, per germline. The CDR3 sequence is 14 residues long. The V and J ends lost 8 bases and 2 bases, in that order; junction bases with no gene match: 8. As DNA, the CDR3 is TGTGCCAGCTACTGGCAGGGGGCACCCTACGAGCAGTACTTC. This gives the protein CASYWQGAPYEQYF.